One and the same sample provided the 25 T cell receptor beta chains below, sequenced in a study of cytomegalovirus exposure and HLA in healthy donors. Primers for the PCR totalled 60 Vbeta and 13 Jbeta. Repertoires were generated with immunoSEQ multiplex PCR, while TCRdb's copy carries only in-frame clones and drops some. The sample yields over 100,000 clones, around 83% seen once. Sequences were obtained from PBMCs. The receptor set was obtained from a man aged 30-40 years in good health and CMV-seropositive.

The CDR3 region is CASSFNGAQQFF. The CDR3 DNA follows: TGTGCCAGCAGTTTCAATGGGGCACAGCAGTTCTTC. The chain recombines TRBV27 with TRBJ2-1; D might be TRBD1 (5 bases). Germline CDR1 MNHEY, CDR2 SMNVEV (reference sequence). The V end lost 3 bases, the J end lost 11 bases, and 11 bases lay between the germline ends. This CDR3 has 12 residues.

The chain joins TRBV6-1 to TRBJ2-4; D uncertain. The V gene lost 2 bases and the J gene lost 11 bases, with 10 bases spanning the gap. This CDR3 has 12 amino acids. Per germline, CDR1 MNHNS and CDR2 SASEGT. The CDR3 sequence is CASSERSWVQYF. In DNA form, the CDR3 reads TGTGCCAGCAGTGAAAGGAGTTGGGTTCAGTACTTC.

J is TRBJ2-1 and V is TRBV5-8; TRBD2 is a possible D gene (6 bases). Germline V lookup: CDR1 SGHTS, CDR2 YDEGEE. The CDR3 has 14 residues. The V and J ends lost 7 bases and 6 bases respectively, with 17 bases between them. The CDR3 bases are TGTGCCAGCTTGAGAGGCAGGGAGGTCAATGAGCAGTTCTTC. Translation gives CASLRGREVNEQFF.

This chain links TRBV30 with TRBJ1-1, with D unresolved. V was cut by 2 bases and J by 6 bases, with 19 bases left in between. This CDR3 is 15 amino acids long. CDR1 and CDR2 from the germline V gene are GTSNPN and SVGIG (reference sequence). The CDR3 spells CAWSPLGGRWSEAFF. The CDR3 DNA is TGTGCCTGGAGTCCCCTAGGAGGGAGATGGTCTGAAGCTTTCTTT.

The chain couples TRBV30 to TRBJ1-5; 7 bases match TRBD1. Trimming cost V 0 bases and J 1 base; bases outside gene matches: 12. CDR1 and CDR2 (germline): GTSNPN, SVGIG (reference sequence). The CDR3 is 18 amino acids. CDR3 amino acids: CAWSVRTYRGGSNQPQHF. CDR3 bases: TGTGCCTGGAGTGTACGTACTTACAGGGGAGGAAGCAATCAGCCCCAGCATTTT.

The chain uses TRBV28 and TRBJ1-6, with D perhaps TRBD1 (5 bases). Germline V gives CDR1 MDHEN, CDR2 SYDVKM. The CDR3 has 12 amino acids. Written as DNA, the CDR3 is TGTGCTACTGCGGGGGTAAGGTCACCCCTCCACTTT. Encoded protein: CATAGVRSPLHF.

The chain recombines TRBV27 with TRBJ2-7; TRBD1 aligns across 8 bases. Trimming took 2 bases from V and 5 from J; bases not matched to a gene: 8. Germline loops: CDR1 MNHEY, CDR2 SMNVEV (reference sequence). This CDR3 spans 15 amino acids. DNA of the CDR3: TGTGCCAGCAGTTTAAGGACAGGGAACTTCAACGAGCAGTACTTC. This gives the protein CASSLRTGNFNEQYF.

J is TRBJ2-1 and V is TRBV30; D uncertain. The CDR3 length is 13 residues. V was shortened by 3 bases and J by 5 bases, with 11 bases between the two germline ends. The germline V gene encodes CDR1 GTSNPN and CDR2 SVGIG (reference sequence). CDR3 nucleotide sequence: TGTGCCTGGAGCCCCCGTTTAGACAATGAGCAGTTCTTC. Protein: CAWSPRLDNEQFF.

The V call is TRBV5-4, the J call TRBJ2-7; the match to TRBD2 covers 16 bases. The CDR3 length is 17 residues. Germline V CDR1 and CDR2: SGHNT, YYREEE (reference sequence). V lost 4 bases to trimming and J lost 5 bases; unmatched junction nucleotides: 9. DNA for the CDR3: TGTGCCAGCAGCGGGACTAGCGGGGGGGGTTTTCGCAACGAGCAGTACTTC. Translated: CASSGTSGGGFRNEQYF.

V gene TRBV11-3 combines with J gene TRBJ2-5, with D perhaps TRBD1 (5 bases). Trimming left V 4 bases short and J 5 bases short, with 5 bases between. Germline-derived CDR1 and CDR2 are SGHNT and YENEEA. The CDR3 has 11 residues. CDR3 amino acids: CASSSGETQYF. CDR3 DNA sequence: TGTGCCAGCAGCTCAGGGGAGACCCAGTACTTC. The full variable domain, rest sourced from reference TRBV11-3 and TRBJ2-5, is EAGVVQSPRYKIIEKKQPVAFWCNPISGHNTLYWYLQNLGQGPELLIRYENEEAVDDSQLPKDRFSAERLKGVDSTLKIQPAELGDSAVYLCASSSGETQYFGPGTRLLVL.

This chain uses TRBV27 with TRBJ1-6, with 7 bases matching TRBD1. CDR3 size: 18 residues. The germline V gene has CDR1 MNHEY and CDR2 SMNVEV (reference sequence). The junction had 18 bases not matched to a gene; V was cut back by 6 bases and J by 7 bases. Here the CDR3 DNA reads TGTGCCAGCAGATCCTACAGGGACAGCGCCACGGGGAATTCACCCCTCCACTTT. It encodes CASRSYRDSATGNSPLHF.

This chain joins TRBV7-3 and TRBJ1-6, with D maybe TRBD1 (5 bases). This CDR3 contains 14 residues. CDR1 is SGHTA, CDR2 FQGTGA, per germline. V lost 1 base, J lost 7 bases, and 8 bases lay in between. CDR3 sequence reads: CASSLRGGNSPLHF. DNA of the CDR3: TGTGCCAGCAGCTTAAGGGGGGGGAATTCACCCCTCCACTTT.

J is TRBJ1-2 and V is TRBV11-2; 9 bases fit TRBD1. CDR1 and CDR2 (germline): SGHAT, FQNNGV. This CDR3 has 18 residues. Losses at the gene ends were 2 bases for V and 4 bases for J; bases not matched to a gene: 14. CDR3 nucleotide sequence: TGTGCCAGCAGCTTATTAAGAAATTCGGACAGGGGATCCTATGGCTACACCTTC. It yields the protein CASSLLRNSDRGSYGYTF. The full variable domain, completed using reference TRBV11-2 and TRBJ1-2, is EAGVAQSPRYKIIEKRQSVAFWCNPISGHATLYWYQQILGQGPKLLIQFQNNGVVDDSQLPKDRFSAERLKGVDSTLKIQPAKLEDSAVYLCASSLLRNSDRGSYGYTFGSGTRLTVV.

The chain employs TRBV5-1 and TRBJ2-2; D unresolved. CDR3 size: 16 residues. From germline, CDR1 is SGHRS and CDR2 YFSETQ. The ends were cut back, 0 bases at V and 1 base at J, with 10 bases in the middle. The CDR3: CASSLGAQLNTGELFF. The CDR3 nucleotides read TGCGCCAGCAGCTTGGGTGCACAGCTGAACACCGGGGAGCTGTTTTTT.

This chain uses TRBV6-1 with TRBJ1-2; D unclear. In germline, CDR1 is MNHNS, CDR2 SASEGT. Trimming took 1 base from V and 3 from J, leaving 6 bases between them. The CDR3 covers 13 residues. The CDR3 loop is CASSEVYYYGYTF. CDR3 coding DNA: TGTGCCAGCAGTGAAGTGTATTACTATGGCTACACCTTC.

The chain has TRBV5-1 and TRBJ1-4, with D unresolved. Trimming took off 1 base at V and 2 bases at J, with 6 bases between the two ends. Germline V lookup: CDR1 SGHRS, CDR2 YFSETQ. The CDR3 is made up of 14 amino acids. CDR3 amino acids: CASSLYGTNEKLFF. CDR3 DNA sequence: TGCGCCAGCAGCTTGTATGGCACTAATGAAAAACTGTTTTTT.

J is TRBJ2-3 and V is TRBV5-1, with D possibly matching TRBD1 (6 bases). Germline CDR1 reads SGHRS; CDR2 reads YFSETQ. V lost 6 bases to trimming and J lost 0 bases, with 11 bases between them. The CDR3 runs 14 residues. The CDR3 bases are TGCGCCAGCACCCCAGGGGTTAGCACAGATACGCAGTATTTT. Its protein product is CASTPGVSTDTQYF.

V and J are TRBV5-1 and TRBJ2-2; TRBD1 might be the D (6 bases). The V gene's germline CDR1 is SGHRS and CDR2 YFSETQ. The CDR3 is made up of 16 amino acids. Trimming took off 4 bases at V and 5 bases at J, with 18 bases between the two ends. Here the CDR3 reads CASSPLQGTSTGELFF. DNA of the CDR3: TGCGCCAGCAGCCCCCTGCAGGGGACGTCGACCGGGGAGCTGTTTTTT.

The count of this clone is one. The gene calls are TRBV5-5 and TRBJ1-3, with D perhaps matching TRBD1 (6 bases). The germline CDR1 and CDR2 sequences are SGHKS and YYEKEE (reference sequence). V lost 0 bases, J lost 5 bases, and 15 bases lay in between. This CDR3 has 16 residues. Here the CDR3 reads CASSLAVQGPRNTIYF. CDR3 nucleotide sequence: TGTGCCAGCAGCTTGGCCGTCCAGGGGCCGAGAAACACCATATATTTT.

The V gene is TRBV4-1, the J gene TRBJ1-1, with D unclear. Germline V gives CDR1 MGHRA, CDR2 YSYEKL. V was cut by 0 bases and J by 4 bases, with 12 bases left in between. CDR3 length: 15 amino acids. In DNA, the CDR3 is TGCGCCAGCAGCCAAGAGGCGGCCGTGGTCACTGAAGCTTTCTTT. Encoded protein: CASSQEAAVVTEAFF.

V gene TRBV10-3 combines with J gene TRBJ2-5, with 9 bases fitting TRBD2. The J call is doubtful: the DNA matches TRBJ2-7 better. The CDR3 totals 16 residues. Germline CDR1 ENHRY, CDR2 SYGVKD. In DNA, the CDR3 is TGTGCCATCAGCTCGGGCGACCTAGCGGGGACCTACGAGCAGTACTTC. Translation gives CAISSGDLAGTYEQYF.

This chain joins TRBV5-1 and TRBJ2-7; TRBD1 is a possible D gene (6 bases). CDR1 and CDR2 from the germline V gene are SGHRS and YFSETQ. The V gene lost 3 bases and the J gene lost 6 bases, with 19 bases spanning the gap. This CDR3 has 15 amino acids. As DNA, the CDR3 is TGCGCCAGCAGCTCGCCCGAGACAGGTTCTGGCGAGCAGTACTTC. This gives the protein CASSSPETGSGEQYF.

The gene calls are TRBV9 and TRBJ2-7; tentatively, D is TRBD1 (7 bases). Germline V gives CDR1 SGDLS, CDR2 YYNGEE. V was clipped by 4 bases and J by 0 bases, with 11 bases between them. The CDR3 extends over 14 amino acids. CDR3 in DNA: TGTGCCAGCAGCCCAGGGGGGAGCTCCTACGAGCAGTACTTC. Translated, it gives CASSPGGSSYEQYF.

This clone appeared a single time. Sequence at one end of the junction differs from germline and may be a read error. The chain couples TRBV28 to TRBJ1-2; TRBD1 aligns across 7 bases. CDR3 size: 13 residues. Germline V lookup: CDR1 MDHEN, CDR2 SYDVKM. For the CDR3, the DNA is TGTGCCAGCAGCCAAGGACAGGTCCCCCTGGGAGGCTTC. It encodes CASSQGQVPLGGF.

This chain joins TRBV18 and TRBJ2-2, with 10 nucleotides matching TRBD1. J was trimmed by 7 bases and V by 6 bases; bases with no gene match: 8. Per the germline V gene, CDR1 is KGHSH and CDR2 is LQKENI. The CDR3 length is 15 residues. The CDR3 spells CASSPGQGEIGELFF. DNA for the CDR3: TGTGCCAGCTCGCCCGGACAGGGGGAGATCGGGGAGCTGTTTTTT.